One sample yielded the 6 T cell receptor beta chains listed below, sequenced in a study of CD8+CD57+ T cells in acquired aplastic anemia. Investigators profiled TCR beta VDJ and CDR3 from genomic DNA template. A single record per CDR3 protein comes from TCRdb applying MiXCR to the reads. The sample includes some 180,000 distinct CDR3 sequences, 45% to 50% seen only once; the top ten take 2.5% to 3.5%. Sequenced sample: sorted CD4+, CD8+, or CD8+CD57+ T cells (not recorded which) from PBMCs. These receptors came from a human donor in good health.

Many counts were recorded for this clonotype. The V call is TRBV27, the J call TRBJ2-3, with D tentatively TRBD1 (6 bases). Germline values: CDR1 MNHEY, CDR2 SMNVEV (reference sequence). This CDR3 spans 14 amino acids. The V end lost 2 bases, the J end lost 1 base, and 7 bases lay between the germline ends. The DNA of the CDR3 is TGTGCCAGCAGTTTACCAGGGGGCACAGATACGCAGTATTTT. It encodes CASSLPGGTDTQYF.

The chain combines TRBV20-1 with TRBJ2-7; TRBD1 matches 9 bases. CDR3 length: 15 residues. Trimming removed 3 bases from V and 6 bases from J; junction bases left unmatched: 12. Germline assignment: CDR1 DFQATT and CDR2 SNEGSKA (reference sequence). The CDR3 nucleotides read TGCAGTGCTAGGGCCCCCGGGACAGGGACACTCGAGCAGTACTTC. Translating it yields CSARAPGTGTLEQYF.

With respect to this clonotype: The junction departs from germline at one end; a sequencing error may be responsible. The chain is built from TRBV10-3 and TRBJ2-7; perhaps TRBD1 as D (5 bases). CDR1 is ENHRY, CDR2 SYGVKD, per germline. The CDR3 has 12 residues. This CDR3 reads CASSYSGHLQYF. In DNA, the CDR3 is TGTGCCAGCAGTTACTCCGGACACCTTCAGTACTTC.

The chain has TRBV24-1 and TRBJ2-7; TRBD1 matches 8 bases. The germline CDR1 and CDR2 sequences are KGHDR and SFDVKD. This CDR3 is 16 amino acids long. V dropped 4 bases and J dropped 7; count of bases not matched to a gene: 14. CDR3 bases: TGTGCCACCAGTGACGGAGGGACAGGCTCCCCGGGAGAGCAGTACTTC. Protein sequence: CATSDGGTGSPGEQYF.

This clonotype was detected a few times. The junction differs from germline at one of its ends, possibly a read error. V gene TRBV6-1 combines with J gene TRBJ1-1; tentatively, D is TRBD1 (6 bases). The CDR3 length is 15 residues. Germline loops: CDR1 MNHNS, CDR2 SASEGT. CDR3 amino acids: CTSTKMTTGNTEAFF. DNA for the CDR3: TGTACCAGCACCAAAATGACGACAGGGAACACTGAAGCTTTCTTT.

The chain joins TRBV27 to TRBJ1-6; D perhaps matches TRBD1 (6 bases). V was pared by 3 bases and J by 7 bases, with 10 bases between. This CDR3 spans 14 amino acids. Germline CDR1 reads MNHEY; CDR2 reads SMNVEV (reference sequence). CDR3 region: CASSLIGGNSPLHF. CDR3 in DNA: TGTGCCAGCAGTTTGATTGGGGGCAATTCACCCCTCCACTTT.